This is a list of T cell receptor beta chains from one sample in a study of blood T cell repertoires in COVID-19. The assay was immunoSEQ multiplex PCR, and TCRdb's table has in-frame clones only and misses some. The repertoire holds about 73,000 clones, with 65% to 85% as singletons. Sequencing was performed on peripheral blood. These receptors originate from a woman aged 60-75 years with acute or convalescent COVID-19. Both conserved end residues are part of each CDR3. D genes are given only for firm matches. Clone size appears in some rows only: once, few, many, or a class for an expanded clone.

TRBD1	TRBV5-1	once	TRBJ1-4	TGCGCCAGCAGCCCAGCGGGGGGACAGGCTGAAAAACTGTTTTTT	CASSPAGGQAEKLFF
TRBD2	TRBV7-3	few	TRBJ2-7	TGTGCCAGCAGCGCACGGGGGGGCTCAACCTACGAGCAGTACTTC	CASSARGGSTYEQYF
-	TRBV27	-	TRBJ1-3	TGTGCCAGCACTAAAAAAGAGCGCGATCCCGCCATATATTTT	CASTKKERDPAIYF
-	TRBV7-2	-	TRBJ2-3	TGTGCCAGCAGCACCGGACTCGCCTTCACAGATACGCAGTATTTT	CASSTGLAFTDTQYF
-	TRBV5-1	-	TRBJ2-1	TGCGCCAGCAGCTTGGCCCCGATCCCCACCGTCCGGGTATCTAACAATGAGCAGTTCTTC	CASSLAPIPTVRVSNNEQFF
-	TRBV2	few	TRBJ2-1	TGTGCCAGAGCTTCCTCTTTTTCAGGCAATGAGCAGTTCTTC	CARASSFSGNEQFF
TRBD1	TRBV5-1	few	TRBJ1-4	TGCGCCAGCAGCGTTACAGGGGGCGATGAAAAACTGTTTTTT	CASSVTGGDEKLFF
TRBD1	TRBV18	-	TRBJ1-6	TGTGCCAGCTCACCAATTCGGGGACAGGGGGATTCACCCCTCCACTTT	CASSPIRGQGDSPLHF
-	TRBV24-1	-	TRBJ2-1	TGTGCCACCAGTCAGCGGGCTAGCTCCTACAATGAGCAGTTCTTC	CATSQRASSYNEQFF
TRBD2	TRBV11-2	-	TRBJ2-5	TGTGCCAGCAGCTTTCAGACTAGCGGGGGGGAGACCCAGTACTTC	CASSFQTSGGETQYF
-	TRBV5-5	-	TRBJ1-4	TGTGCCAGCAGCTGGGGGGAGTTACCTAATGAAAAACTGTTTTTT	CASSWGELPNEKLFF
-	TRBV30	once	TRBJ1-6	TGTGCCTGGAGTGTATTTATGGCAGGGCTGAATTCACCCCTCCACTTT	CAWSVFMAGLNSPLHF
-	TRBV3-1/TRBV3-2	-	TRBJ1-1	TGTGCCAGCAGGGGACACCTAGGCGTCGAAGCTTTCTTT	CASRGHLGVEAFF
-	TRBV6-5	-	TRBJ1-2	TGTGCCAGCACCTACGGGGGGATGGTGGGCTACACCTTC	CASTYGGMVGYTF
TRBD2	TRBV3-1/TRBV3-2	few	TRBJ2-7	TGTGCCAGCAGCACGCTGGGGGGGGTTGTCTACGAGCAGTACTTC	CASSTLGGVVYEQYF
TRBD1	TRBV19	-	TRBJ1-6	TGTGCCAGTAGTACAGGGGGATCCTATAATTCACCCCTCCACTTT	CASSTGGSYNSPLHF
-	TRBV19	-	TRBJ1-1	TGTGCCAGTAGGGTGGGGGCAGGGAAGAGCACTGAAGCTTTCTTT	CASRVGAGKSTEAFF
-	TRBV7-3	-	TRBJ1-1	TGTGCCAGCAGGGCGGGGAACACTGAAGCTTTCTTT	CASRAGNTEAFF
-	TRBV19	-	TRBJ1-1	TGTGCCAGTAGTATTTTGGGGGCGCTTGAGTCTGAAGCTTTCTTT	CASSILGALESEAFF
TRBD1	TRBV11-2	-	TRBJ2-7	TGTGCCAGCAGCTGGGGGACAGCAAAAATGGGCGAGCAGTACTTC	CASSWGTAKMGEQYF
TRBD2	TRBV5-4	-	TRBJ2-1	TGTGCCAGCAGCTTGTTGTTAGCGGGGGTTCATGAGCAGTTCTTC	CASSLLLAGVHEQFF
-	TRBV19	-	TRBJ1-2	TGTGCCAGTACCTTCATTGACAGCCCTAACTACTATGGCTACACCTTC	CASTFIDSPNYYGYTF
TRBD1	TRBV5-1	-	TRBJ1-1	TGCGCCAGCAGCTTGGCCGGGACAGGGGTCGGCACTGAAGCTTTCTTT	CASSLAGTGVGTEAFF
TRBD1	TRBV3-1/TRBV3-2	-	TRBJ1-2	TGTGCCAGCAGCCAAGGACAGGACAGGGGTGGCTACACCTTC	CASSQGQDRGGYTF
TRBD1	TRBV6-2/TRBV6-3	-	TRBJ2-7	TGTGCCAGCAGTTACTCGACAGGGGCGACCTCCCTCTACGAGCAGTACTTC	CASSYSTGATSLYEQYF
TRBD1	TRBV5-1	-	TRBJ2-7	TGCGCCAGCAGCTTGCTTACAGGGGCAGGCTACGAGCAGTACTTC	CASSLLTGAGYEQYF
TRBD2	TRBV7-8	-	TRBJ2-7	TGTGCCAGCAGCCCAACCGGGGGGGGGCCAACCTACGAGCAGTACTTC	CASSPTGGGPTYEQYF
-	TRBV7-8	few	TRBJ1-3	TGTGCCAGCAGCAAAACAGGAACCAATTCTGGAAACACCATATATTTT	CASSKTGTNSGNTIYF
-	TRBV29-1	-	TRBJ1-1	TGCAGCGTTGAGAGCGGAAACACTGAAGCTTTCTTT	CSVESGNTEAFF
-	TRBV9	once	TRBJ1-2	TGTGCCAGCAGCCGGAAGACAGACGGTACTAACTATGGCTACACCTTC	CASSRKTDGTNYGYTF
-	TRBV6-5	once	TRBJ1-2	TGTGCCACCGTCGAGGGTTTTTTCTATGGCTACACCTTC	CATVEGFFYGYTF
TRBD1	TRBV6-5	-	TRBJ1-1	TGTGCCAGCAGTTATACAGGACAGGGGCTTGAAGCTTTCTTT	CASSYTGQGLEAFF
-	TRBV5-6	few	TRBJ2-7	TGTGCCAGCAGCTTAATCAGAGACAGGTCCTCCTACGAGCAGTACTTC	CASSLIRDRSSYEQYF
TRBD1	TRBV19	few	TRBJ1-5	TGTGCCAGTAGTGACAGGGTCGGACATAGCAATCAGCCCCAGCATTTT	CASSDRVGHSNQPQHF
TRBD1	TRBV5-1	few	TRBJ1-4	TGCGCCAGCAGCCAGGACAGGGGTGTGGATACTAATGAAAAACTGTTTTTT	CASSQDRGVDTNEKLFF
TRBD2	TRBV7-2	-	TRBJ2-7	TGTGCCAGCAGCTCGGGACTAGCGGGAGGGCAGTCCCTCGAGCAGTACTTC	CASSSGLAGGQSLEQYF
TRBD1	TRBV7-9	-	TRBJ1-1	TGTGCCAGCACCGAGACAGGGGGGGTCATGAACACTGAAGCTTTCTTT	CASTETGGVMNTEAFF
TRBD1	TRBV7-9	-	TRBJ1-2	TGTGCCAGCAGCCCGACCCCCGGGACAGGATACCGTGGCTACACCTTC	CASSPTPGTGYRGYTF
TRBD1	TRBV7-9	-	TRBJ1-2	TGTGCCAGCAGCTTGTACTCCGGGACAGGGCTCTATGGCTACACCTTC	CASSLYSGTGLYGYTF
TRBD2	TRBV11-2	-	TRBJ2-3	TGTGCCAGCAGCCGCCGGACTAGCGGGGGGGCGGATACGCAGTATTTT	CASSRRTSGGADTQYF
TRBD1	TRBV6-5	-	TRBJ1-2	TGTGCCAGCAGTTACTCGGGACAGGGAGCTGGCTACACCTTC	CASSYSGQGAGYTF
-	TRBV7-9	-	TRBJ1-1	TGTGCCAGCACCGCTAGTGGGAACACTGAAGCTTTCTTT	CASTASGNTEAFF
TRBD1	TRBV7-8	-	TRBJ1-4	TGTGCCAGCACTGCCGGGACAGGGGATGAAAAACTGTTTTTT	CASTAGTGDEKLFF
-	TRBV19	once	TRBJ1-5	TGTGCCAGTAGTATAGAGGCGGGGGAGGTGAGCAATCAGCCCCAGCATTTT	CASSIEAGEVSNQPQHF
-	TRBV7-3	-	TRBJ2-5	TGTGCCAGCAGCCTCCTCCGGACCCGTGGAGAGCGGGAGACCCAGTACTTC	CASSLLRTRGERETQYF
-	TRBV30	once	TRBJ1-2	TGTGCCTGGAGTCTACAGGGTGGCTATGGCTACACCTTC	CAWSLQGGYGYTF
-	TRBV7-3	-	TRBJ2-2	TGTGCCAGCAGCTTAACAGGGGACACCGGGGAGCTGTTTTTT	CASSLTGDTGELFF
-	TRBV12-2	few	TRBJ1-2	TGTGCAAGTCGCTTAGACAGTGGACAGCATTATGGCTACACCTTC	CASRLDSGQHYGYTF
TRBD2	TRBV3-1/TRBV3-2	-	TRBJ2-7	TGTGCCAGCAGCCCCGGGACTAACCGCCTTTCCTACGAGCAGTACTTC	CASSPGTNRLSYEQYF
TRBD1	TRBV28	once	TRBJ1-2	TGTGCCAGCAGTAAAGACAGGGCCTATGGCTACACCTTC	CASSKDRAYGYTF
-	TRBV28	once	TRBJ2-7	TGTGCCAGCAGTCTAGCGACGGGCGCCTCCTACGAGCAGTACTTC	CASSLATGASYEQYF
TRBD2	TRBV5-4	-	TRBJ2-1	TGTGCCAGCAGCTTACTGCGGGGGGTACACAATGAGCAGTTCTTC	CASSLLRGVHNEQFF
TRBD1	TRBV7-9	few	TRBJ2-2	TGTGCCAGCAGCCCGATAGGACAGGGCCTCACCGGGGAGCTGTTTTTT	CASSPIGQGLTGELFF
-	TRBV6-5	-	TRBJ1-1	TGTGCCAGCAGTCGAGGGCACCTGGGGTCTGAAGCTTTCTTT	CASSRGHLGSEAFF
TRBD2	TRBV3-1/TRBV3-2	-	TRBJ2-1	TGTGCCAGCAGCCAAAACCCGGGACTAGCGGGGGGGCCAAGTTCGTACAATGAGCAGTTCTTC	CASSQNPGLAGGPSSYNEQFF